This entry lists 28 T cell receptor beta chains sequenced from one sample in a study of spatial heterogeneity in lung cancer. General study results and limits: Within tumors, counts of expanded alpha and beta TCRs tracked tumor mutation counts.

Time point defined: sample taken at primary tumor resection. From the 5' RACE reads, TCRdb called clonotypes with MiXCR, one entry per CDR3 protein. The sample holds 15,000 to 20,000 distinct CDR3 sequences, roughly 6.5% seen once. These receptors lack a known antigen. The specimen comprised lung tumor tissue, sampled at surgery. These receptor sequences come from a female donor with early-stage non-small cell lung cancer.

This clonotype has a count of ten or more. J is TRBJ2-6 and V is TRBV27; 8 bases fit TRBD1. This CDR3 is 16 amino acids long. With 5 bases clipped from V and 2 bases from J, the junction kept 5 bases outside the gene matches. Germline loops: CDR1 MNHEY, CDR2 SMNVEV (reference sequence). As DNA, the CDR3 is TGTGCCAGCAGTCTCCCGACAGGGGCTGGGGCCAACGTCCTGACTTTC. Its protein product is CASSLPTGAGANVLTF.

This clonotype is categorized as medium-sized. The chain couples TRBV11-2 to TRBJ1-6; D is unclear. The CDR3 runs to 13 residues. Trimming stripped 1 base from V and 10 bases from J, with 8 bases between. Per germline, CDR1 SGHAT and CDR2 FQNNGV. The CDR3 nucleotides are TGTGCCAGCAGCTTAGCTTTTGGATCACCCCTCCACTTT. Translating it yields CASSLAFGSPLHF.

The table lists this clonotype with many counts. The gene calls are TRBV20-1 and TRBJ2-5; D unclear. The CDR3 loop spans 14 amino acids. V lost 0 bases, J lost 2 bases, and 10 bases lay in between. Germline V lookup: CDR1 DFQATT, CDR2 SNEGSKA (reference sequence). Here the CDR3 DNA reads TGCAGTGCTAGAGATTTCGGCGGACAAGAGACCCAGTACTTC. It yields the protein CSARDFGGQETQYF.

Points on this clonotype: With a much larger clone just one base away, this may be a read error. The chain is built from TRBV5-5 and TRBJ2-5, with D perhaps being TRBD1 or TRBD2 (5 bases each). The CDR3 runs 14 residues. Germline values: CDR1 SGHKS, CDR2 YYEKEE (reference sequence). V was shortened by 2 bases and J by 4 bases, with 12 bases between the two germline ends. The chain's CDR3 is CASSFGDPRETQYF. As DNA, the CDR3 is TGTGCCAGCAGCTTCGGGGACCCCAGAGAGACCCAGTACTTC.

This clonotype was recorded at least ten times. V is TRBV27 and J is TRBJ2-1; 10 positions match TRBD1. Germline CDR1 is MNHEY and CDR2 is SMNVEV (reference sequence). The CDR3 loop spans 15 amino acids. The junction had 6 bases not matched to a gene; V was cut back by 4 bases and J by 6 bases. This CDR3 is CASSSLGQGGNEQFF. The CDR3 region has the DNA TGTGCCAGCAGTTCCCTAGGACAGGGGGGCAATGAGCAGTTCTTC.

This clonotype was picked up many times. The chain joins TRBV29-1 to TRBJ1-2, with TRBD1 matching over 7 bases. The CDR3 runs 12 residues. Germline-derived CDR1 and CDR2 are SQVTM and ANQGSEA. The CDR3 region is CRPTGYDYGYTF. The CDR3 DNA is TGCAGACCGACAGGGTACGACTATGGCTACACCTTC.

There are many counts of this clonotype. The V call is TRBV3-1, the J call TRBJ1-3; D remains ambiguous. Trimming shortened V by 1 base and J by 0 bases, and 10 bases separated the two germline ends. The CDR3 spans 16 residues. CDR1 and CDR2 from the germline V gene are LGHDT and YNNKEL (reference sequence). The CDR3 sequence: CASSQGRARSGNTIYF. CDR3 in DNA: TGTGCCAGCAGCCAAGGGAGGGCACGCTCTGGAAACACCATATATTTT. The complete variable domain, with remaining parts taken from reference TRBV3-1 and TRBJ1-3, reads DTAVSQTPKYLVTQMGNDKSIKCEQNLGHDTMYWYKQDSKKFLKIMFSYNNKELIINETVPNRFSPKSPDKAHLNLHINSLELGDSAVYFCASSQGRARSGNTIYFGEGSWLTVV.

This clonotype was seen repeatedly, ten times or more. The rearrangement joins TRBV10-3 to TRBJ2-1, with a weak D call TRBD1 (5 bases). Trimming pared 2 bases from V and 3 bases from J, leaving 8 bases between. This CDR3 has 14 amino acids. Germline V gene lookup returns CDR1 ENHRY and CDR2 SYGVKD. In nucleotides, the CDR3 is TGTGCCATCAGTGAGGACAGCAACTACAATGAGCAGTTCTTC. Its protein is CAISEDSNYNEQFF.

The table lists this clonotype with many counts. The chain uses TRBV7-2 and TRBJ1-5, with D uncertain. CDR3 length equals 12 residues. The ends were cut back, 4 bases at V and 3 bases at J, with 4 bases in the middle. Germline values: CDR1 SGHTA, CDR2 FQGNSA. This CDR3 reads CASSSYNQPQHF. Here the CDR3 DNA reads TGTGCCAGCAGCTCGTACAATCAGCCCCAGCATTTT.

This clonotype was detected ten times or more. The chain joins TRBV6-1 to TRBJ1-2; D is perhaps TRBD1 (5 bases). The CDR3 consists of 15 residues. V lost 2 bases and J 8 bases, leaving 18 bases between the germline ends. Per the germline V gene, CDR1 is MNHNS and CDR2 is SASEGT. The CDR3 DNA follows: TGTGCCAGCAGTGAACTCACGGCAGGGTTAAGAGGCTACACCTTC. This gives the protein CASSELTAGLRGYTF.

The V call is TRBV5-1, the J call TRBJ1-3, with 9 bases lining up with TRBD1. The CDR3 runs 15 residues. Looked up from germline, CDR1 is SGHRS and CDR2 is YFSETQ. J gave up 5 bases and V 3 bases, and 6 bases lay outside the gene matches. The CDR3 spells CASSYGTGLRNTIYF. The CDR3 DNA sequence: TGCGCCAGCAGCTATGGGACAGGGTTACGAAACACCATATATTTT.

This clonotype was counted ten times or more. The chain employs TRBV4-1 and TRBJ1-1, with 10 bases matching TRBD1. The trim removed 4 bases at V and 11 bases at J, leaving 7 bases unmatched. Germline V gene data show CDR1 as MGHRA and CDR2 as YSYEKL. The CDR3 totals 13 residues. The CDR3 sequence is CASSLLLGQGAFF. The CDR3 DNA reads TGCGCCAGCAGCCTCCTCCTGGGACAGGGGGCTTTCTTT.

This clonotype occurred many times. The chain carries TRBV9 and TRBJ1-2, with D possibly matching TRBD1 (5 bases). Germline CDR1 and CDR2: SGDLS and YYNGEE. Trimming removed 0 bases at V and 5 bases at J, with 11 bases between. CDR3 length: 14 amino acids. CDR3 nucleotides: TGTGCCAGCAGCGTAGCCGGGGAGGGGTATGGCTACACCTTC. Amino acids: CASSVAGEGYGYTF.

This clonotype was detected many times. CDR3 in DNA: TGCGCCAGCAGCCAAGACCGCCGCCTCGGACGCCAGCAGTACTTC. Amino acid sequence: CASSQDRRLGRQQYF. The chain is built from TRBV4-3 and TRBJ2-7; no clear D gene. Per the germline V gene, CDR1 is LGHNA and CDR2 is YSLEER. There are 15 residues in the CDR3. V lost 0 bases and J 8 bases, leaving 17 bases between the germline ends.

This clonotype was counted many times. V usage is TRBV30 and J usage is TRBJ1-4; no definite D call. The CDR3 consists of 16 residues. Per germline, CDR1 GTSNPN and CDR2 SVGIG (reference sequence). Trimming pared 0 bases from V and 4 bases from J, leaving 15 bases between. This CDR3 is CAWSVHVTVYNEKLFF. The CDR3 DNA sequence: TGTGCCTGGAGTGTACATGTGACGGTATATAATGAAAAACTGTTTTTT.

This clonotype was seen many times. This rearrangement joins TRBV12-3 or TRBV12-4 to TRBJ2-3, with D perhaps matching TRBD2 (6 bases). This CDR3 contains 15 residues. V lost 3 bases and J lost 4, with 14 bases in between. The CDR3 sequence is CASSFDSGGADTQYF. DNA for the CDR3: TGTGCCAGCAGTTTTGATAGCGGTGGGGCAGATACGCAGTATTTT.

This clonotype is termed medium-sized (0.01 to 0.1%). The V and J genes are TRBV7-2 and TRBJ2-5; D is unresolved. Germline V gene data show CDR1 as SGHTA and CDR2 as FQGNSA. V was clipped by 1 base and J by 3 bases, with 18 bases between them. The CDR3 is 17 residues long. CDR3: CASSLVSRGRVKETQYF. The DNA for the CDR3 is TGTGCCAGCAGCTTAGTTTCTCGTGGACGGGTCAAAGAGACCCAGTACTTC.

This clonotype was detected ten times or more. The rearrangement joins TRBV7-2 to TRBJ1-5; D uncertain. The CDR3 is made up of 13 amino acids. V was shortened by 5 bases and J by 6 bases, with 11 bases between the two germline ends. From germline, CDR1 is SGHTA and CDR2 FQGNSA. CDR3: CASSLGFGQPQHF. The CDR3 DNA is TGTGCCAGCAGCCTAGGGTTTGGTCAGCCCCAGCATTTT.

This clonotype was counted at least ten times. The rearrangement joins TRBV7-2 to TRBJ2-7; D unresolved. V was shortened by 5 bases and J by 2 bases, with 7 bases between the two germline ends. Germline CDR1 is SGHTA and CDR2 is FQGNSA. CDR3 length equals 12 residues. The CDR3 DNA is TGTGCCAGCAGCACCCACCCCTACGAGCAGTACTTC. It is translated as CASSTHPYEQYF.

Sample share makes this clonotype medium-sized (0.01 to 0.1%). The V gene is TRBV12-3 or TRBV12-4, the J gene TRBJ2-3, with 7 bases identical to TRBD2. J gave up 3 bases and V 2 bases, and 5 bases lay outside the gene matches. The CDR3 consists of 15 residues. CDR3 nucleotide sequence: TGTGCCAGCAGTTTAAGCGGGATTGGAACAGATACGCAGTATTTT. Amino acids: CASSLSGIGTDTQYF.

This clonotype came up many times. CDR3 region: CASSAKRHSNTEAFF. The DNA of the CDR3 is TGTGCCAGTAGTGCAAAGCGACACTCCAACACTGAAGCTTTCTTT. The V call is TRBV19, the J call TRBJ1-1; unclear D gene. Trimming pared 5 bases from V and 2 bases from J, leaving 15 bases between. The CDR3 is made up of 15 amino acids. From germline, CDR1 is LNHDA and CDR2 SQIVND (reference sequence).

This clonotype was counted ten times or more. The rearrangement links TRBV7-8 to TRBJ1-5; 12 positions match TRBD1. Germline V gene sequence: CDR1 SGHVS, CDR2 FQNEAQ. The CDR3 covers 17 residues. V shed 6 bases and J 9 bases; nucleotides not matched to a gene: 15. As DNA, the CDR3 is TGTGCCAGCAGTTCCGGGACAGGGGGCTCACTTTTTAGGCCCCAGCATTTT. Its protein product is CASSSGTGGSLFRPQHF. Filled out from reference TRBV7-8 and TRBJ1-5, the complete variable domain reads GAGVSQSPRYKVAKRGQDVALRCDPISGHVSLFWYQQALGQGPEFLTYFQNEAQLDKSGLPSDRFFAERPEGSVSTLKIQRTQQEDSAVYLCASSSGTGGSLFRPQHFGDGTRLSIL.

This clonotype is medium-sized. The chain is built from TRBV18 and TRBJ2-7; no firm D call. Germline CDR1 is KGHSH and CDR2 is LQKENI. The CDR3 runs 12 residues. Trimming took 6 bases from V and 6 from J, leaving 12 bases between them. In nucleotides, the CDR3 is TGTGCCAGCTCGCCCCGTGCCGGCGAGCAGTACTTC. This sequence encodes CASSPRAGEQYF.

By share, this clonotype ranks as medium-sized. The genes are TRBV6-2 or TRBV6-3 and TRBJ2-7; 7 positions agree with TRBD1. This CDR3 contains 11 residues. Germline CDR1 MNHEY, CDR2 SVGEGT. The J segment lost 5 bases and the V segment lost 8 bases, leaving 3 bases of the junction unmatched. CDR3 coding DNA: TGTGCCAGCGGGGACAGCCACGAGCAGTACTTC. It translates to CASGDSHEQYF.

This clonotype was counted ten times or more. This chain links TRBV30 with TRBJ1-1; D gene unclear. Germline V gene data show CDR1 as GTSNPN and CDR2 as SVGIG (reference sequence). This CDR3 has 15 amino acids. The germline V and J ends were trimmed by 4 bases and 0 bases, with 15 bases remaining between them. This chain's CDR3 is CAWKLAGNMNTEAFF. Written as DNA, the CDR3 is TGTGCCTGGAAACTCGCCGGGAATATGAACACTGAAGCTTTCTTT.

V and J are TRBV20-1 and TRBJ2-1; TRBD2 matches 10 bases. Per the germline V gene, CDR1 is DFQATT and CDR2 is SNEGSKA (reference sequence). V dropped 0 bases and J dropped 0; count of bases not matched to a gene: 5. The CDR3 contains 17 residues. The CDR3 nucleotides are TGCAGTGCTAGAGATCCTAGCGGGAGTACCTCCTACAATGAGCAGTTCTTC. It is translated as CSARDPSGSTSYNEQFF.

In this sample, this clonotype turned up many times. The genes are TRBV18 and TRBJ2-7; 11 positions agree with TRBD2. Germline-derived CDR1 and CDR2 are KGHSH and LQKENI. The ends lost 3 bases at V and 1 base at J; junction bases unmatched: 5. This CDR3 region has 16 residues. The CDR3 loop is CASSPQTSGVSYEQYF. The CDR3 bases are TGTGCCAGCTCACCTCAGACTAGCGGGGTTTCCTACGAGCAGTACTTC.

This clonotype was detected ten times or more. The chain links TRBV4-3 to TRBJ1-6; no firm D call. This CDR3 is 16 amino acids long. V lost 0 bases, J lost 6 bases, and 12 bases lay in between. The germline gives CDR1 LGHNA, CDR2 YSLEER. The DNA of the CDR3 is TGCGCCAGCAGCCAAGATCCAAAGGTTGCTAATTCACCCCTCCACTTT. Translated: CASSQDPKVANSPLHF.